Listed below are T cell receptor beta chains from one sample, sequenced in a study of cytomegalovirus exposure and HLA in healthy donors. Assay used: immunoSEQ multiplex PCR; TCRdb lists only in-frame clones, some missing. Among 200,000 to 300,000 clones listed, about 83% were seen once. Sequencing was performed on PBMCs. All receptors come from a man aged 18 to 35 in good health and CMV-seronegative. The CDR3 runs from the conserved cysteine through the conserved F or W. The D gene is left open where the match is weak. Expanded clones are given a class, and other clones once, few, many or no size at all.

CDR3	DNA	V	D	length	J	size
CATSRVGGFPPDTQYF	TGTGCCACCAGCAGAGTAGGCGGGTTCCCCCCAGATACGCAGTATTTT	TRBV15	.	16	TRBJ2-3	.
CASSLGVTQYF	TGTGCCAGCAGCCTCGGGGTGACCCAGTACTTC	TRBV7-2	.	11	TRBJ2-5	.
CAWSSTGSHEQYF	TGTGCCTGGAGTTCCACAGGGAGTCACGAGCAGTACTTC	TRBV30	.	13	TRBJ2-7	few
CASSLVQTGELFF	TGTGCCAGCAGTTTAGTTCAGACCGGGGAGCTGTTTTTT	TRBV28	.	13	TRBJ2-2	few
CASSLVAGQDGYTF	TGTGCCAGCAGCTTGGTAGCGGGTCAGGATGGCTACACCTTC	TRBV5-4	.	14	TRBJ1-2	.
CASSNRDREDYGYTF	TGTGCCAGCAGCAACCGGGACAGGGAAGACTATGGCTACACCTTC	TRBV11-2	TRBD1	15	TRBJ1-2	.
CASSQAGTGIYEQYF	TGTGCCAGCAGCCAAGCCGGGACAGGAATATACGAGCAGTACTTC	TRBV2	TRBD1	15	TRBJ2-7	.
CASSMGLAGGGETQYF	TGTGCCAGCAGCATGGGACTAGCGGGGGGAGGAGAGACCCAGTACTTC	TRBV5-6	TRBD2	16	TRBJ2-5	once
CASSSRDRQGYNEQFF	TGTGCCAGCAGCTCCCGAGACAGGCAGGGCTACAATGAGCAGTTCTTC	TRBV7-9	.	16	TRBJ2-1	.
CASSQEGPRGGGNTIYF	TGCGCCAGCAGCCAAGAGGGCCCCCGGGGGGGTGGAAACACCATATATTTT	TRBV4-1	.	17	TRBJ1-3	.
CASSLGDSSGEKLFF	TGTGCCAGCAGCTTAGGGGACTCCTCGGGGGAAAAACTGTTTTTT	TRBV7-9	.	15	TRBJ1-4	.
CASSFSTSPTNEKLFF	TGTGCCAGCAGCTTTAGTACCTCTCCAACTAATGAAAAACTGTTTTTT	TRBV5-4	.	16	TRBJ1-4	.
CASSLGGQYEQYF	TGCGCCAGCAGCTTGGGCGGGCAATACGAGCAGTACTTC	TRBV5-1	.	13	TRBJ2-7	.
CASSWTPGAPNEKLFF	TGCGCCAGCAGCTGGACACCAGGGGCGCCTAATGAAAAACTGTTTTTT	TRBV5-1	.	16	TRBJ1-4	.
CAISESGDRGYGYTF	TGTGCCATCAGTGAATCAGGGGACAGGGGCTATGGCTACACCTTC	TRBV10-3	TRBD1	15	TRBJ1-2	.
CASSPPFSGELFF	TGTGCCAGCAGCCCCCCTTTTTCCGGGGAGCTGTTTTTT	TRBV7-2	.	13	TRBJ2-2	.
CSAIGLGGVQETQYF	TGCAGCGCTATCGGACTGGGCGGGGTACAAGAGACCCAGTACTTC	TRBV29-1	.	15	TRBJ2-5	.
CASTWDNWEQYF	TGTGCCAGCACCTGGGACAACTGGGAGCAGTACTTC	TRBV2	.	12	TRBJ2-7	few
CASSSPDRVSGTDTQYF	TGTGCCAGCAGCTCACCCGACAGGGTTAGTGGCACAGATACGCAGTATTTT	TRBV12-1	.	17	TRBJ2-3	.
CASSDQGAAEAFF	TGTGCCAGCAGTGATCAGGGGGCAGCTGAAGCTTTCTTT	TRBV6-6	TRBD1	13	TRBJ1-1	.
CASSPHRGRDQPQHF	TGTGCCAGCAGTCCTCACAGGGGGCGCGATCAGCCCCAGCATTTT	TRBV6-1	TRBD1	15	TRBJ1-5	.
CASSLAGGTDTQYF	TGTGCCAGCAGTTTGGCGGGAGGCACAGATACGCAGTATTTT	TRBV28	TRBD2	14	TRBJ2-3	.
CAISESSEDEQYF	TGTGCCATCAGTGAGTCGAGCGAGGACGAGCAGTACTTC	TRBV10-3	.	13	TRBJ2-7	.
CASRGTGNQPQHF	TGTGCCAGCAGGGGTACGGGCAATCAGCCCCAGCATTTT	TRBV18	.	13	TRBJ1-5	.
CASSLDGLGGEQFF	TGTGCCAGCAGCTTAGACGGCTTGGGAGGTGAGCAGTTCTTC	TRBV7-8	.	14	TRBJ2-1	once
CASSHERVSTDTQYF	TGTGCCAGCAGCCATGAGCGGGTTAGCACAGATACGCAGTATTTT	TRBV9	.	15	TRBJ2-3	.
CASSPWRYEQYF	TGTGCCAGCTCACCCTGGAGATACGAGCAGTACTTC	TRBV18	.	12	TRBJ2-7	.
CASSQFRGIGTINTGELFF	TGCGCCAGCAGCCAGTTCCGAGGGATCGGGACTATTAACACCGGGGAGCTGTTTTTT	TRBV4-3	TRBD2	19	TRBJ2-2	.
CASSPGTGGVEQYF	TGTGCCAGCAGCCCCGGGACAGGGGGCGTCGAGCAGTACTTC	TRBV7-9	TRBD1	14	TRBJ2-7	.
CASSLVGGQEAFF	TGTGCCAGCAGCTTAGTGGGCGGGCAGGAAGCTTTCTTT	TRBV7-9	.	13	TRBJ1-1	.
CASSPLGLAGVIYNEQFF	TGTGCCAGCAGTCCCCTGGGACTAGCGGGAGTGATCTACAATGAGCAGTTCTTC	TRBV27	TRBD2	18	TRBJ2-1	.
CASTYGQGERYEQYF	TGTGCCAGCACCTATGGACAGGGAGAGAGGTACGAGCAGTACTTC	TRBV27	TRBD1	15	TRBJ2-7	.
CASSHTSGGRDEQFF	TGTGCCAGCAGCCACACTAGCGGGGGTAGGGATGAGCAGTTCTTC	TRBV7-9	TRBD2	15	TRBJ2-1	.
CASSTTGYNEQFF	TGTGCCAGTAGTACAACAGGGTACAATGAGCAGTTCTTC	TRBV19	.	13	TRBJ2-1	.
CASSPRIPSTSGGSSYNEQFF	TGTGCTAGCAGCCCCCGAATCCCGTCGACTAGCGGGGGGAGCTCCTACAATGAGCAGTTCTTC	TRBV7-7	TRBD2	21	TRBJ2-1	.
CASSLARVFDEQYF	TGTGCCAGCAGTTTGGCCAGGGTCTTCGACGAGCAGTACTTC	TRBV28	.	14	TRBJ2-7	.
CASTPSSGANVLTF	TGTGCCAGCACCCCTTCCTCTGGGGCCAACGTCCTGACTTTC	TRBV28	.	14	TRBJ2-6	.
CASSQEGVDTQYF	TGTGCCAGCAGCCAAGAGGGGGTGGATACGCAGTATTTT	TRBV9	.	13	TRBJ2-3	.
CASSLGHPDTQYF	TGTGCCAGCAGCTTAGGGCACCCAGATACGCAGTATTTT	TRBV7-9	.	13	TRBJ2-3	.
CASSYSGGTYYGYTF	TGTGCCAGCAGTTACTCGGGAGGGACCTACTATGGCTACACCTTC	TRBV6-5	.	15	TRBJ1-2	.
CASSSRDSPSYNEQFF	TGTGCCAGCAGCTCCCGGGACTCACCTTCCTACAATGAGCAGTTCTTC	TRBV11-3	.	16	TRBJ2-1	.
CASSFTSGGRNEQFF	TGCGCCAGCAGCTTTACTAGCGGGGGGAGGAATGAGCAGTTCTTC	TRBV5-1	TRBD2	15	TRBJ2-1	.
CACIGTSGRAPNEQFF	TGTGCCTGCATTGGGACTAGCGGGAGGGCCCCCAATGAGCAGTTCTTC	TRBV30	TRBD2	16	TRBJ2-1	.
CSVPAGGGLTEAFF	TGCAGCGTGCCTGCAGGGGGCGGTTTAACTGAAGCTTTCTTT	TRBV29-1	TRBD1	14	TRBJ1-1	.
CASTPGGSNSGNTIYF	TGTGCCAGCACCCCAGGGGGTTCGAACTCTGGAAACACCATATATTTT	TRBV28	TRBD1	16	TRBJ1-3	.
CASSQGGPYNEQFF	TGCGCCAGCAGCCAAGGAGGTCCATACAATGAGCAGTTCTTC	TRBV4-1	.	14	TRBJ2-1	few
CASSMEPRGNQPQHF	TGTGCCAGTAGTATGGAACCTAGAGGCAATCAGCCCCAGCATTTT	TRBV19	.	15	TRBJ1-5	few
CASSFSQGRGSPLHF	TGTGCCAGCAGTTTTTCACAGGGTAGAGGTTCACCCCTCCACTTT	TRBV27	.	15	TRBJ1-6	.
CASSLVTEEKLFF	TGTGCCAGCAGCTTGGTGACAGAAGAAAAACTGTTTTTT	TRBV5-4	.	13	TRBJ1-4	.
CASSIFTAGGNQPQHF	TGTGCCAGTAGTATTTTTACGGCAGGGGGTAATCAGCCCCAGCATTTT	TRBV19	TRBD1	16	TRBJ1-5	once
CASSEIGRGNEKLFF	TGCGCCAGCAGTGAGATAGGGAGGGGAAATGAAAAACTGTTTTTT	TRBV10-2	.	15	TRBJ1-4	.
CASSRGTGAGYTF	TGTGCCAGCAGCCGAGGGACAGGGGCTGGCTACACCTTC	TRBV7-2	TRBD1	13	TRBJ1-2	.
CATSKQDSNEQYF	TGTGCCACCAGCAAGCAGGACTCCAACGAGCAGTACTTC	TRBV15	.	13	TRBJ2-7	.
CAWDSPGELFF	TGTGCCTGGGATAGTCCCGGGGAGCTGTTTTTT	TRBV30	.	11	TRBJ2-2	.
CASSPRRSGQYF	TGTGCCAGCAGCCCCCGACGGTCGGGCCAGTACTTC	TRBV5-6	.	12	TRBJ2-5	few